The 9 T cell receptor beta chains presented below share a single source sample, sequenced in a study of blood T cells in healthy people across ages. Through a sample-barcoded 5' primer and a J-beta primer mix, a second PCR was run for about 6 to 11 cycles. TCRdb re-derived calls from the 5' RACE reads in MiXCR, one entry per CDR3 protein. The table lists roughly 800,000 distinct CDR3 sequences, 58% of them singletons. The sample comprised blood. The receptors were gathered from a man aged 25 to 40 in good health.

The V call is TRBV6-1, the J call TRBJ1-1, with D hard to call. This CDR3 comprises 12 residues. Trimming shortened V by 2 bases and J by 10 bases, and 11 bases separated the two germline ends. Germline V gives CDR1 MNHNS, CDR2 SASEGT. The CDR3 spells CASSEQQPRAFF. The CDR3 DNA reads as TGTGCCAGCAGTGAACAGCAGCCCCGAGCTTTCTTT.

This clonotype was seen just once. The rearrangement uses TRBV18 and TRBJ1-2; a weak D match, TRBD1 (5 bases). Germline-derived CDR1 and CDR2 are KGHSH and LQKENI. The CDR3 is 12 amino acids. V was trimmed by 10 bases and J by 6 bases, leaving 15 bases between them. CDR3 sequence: CANSLQGDGYTF. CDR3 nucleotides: TGTGCCAACTCGCTACAAGGGGATGGCTACACCTTC.

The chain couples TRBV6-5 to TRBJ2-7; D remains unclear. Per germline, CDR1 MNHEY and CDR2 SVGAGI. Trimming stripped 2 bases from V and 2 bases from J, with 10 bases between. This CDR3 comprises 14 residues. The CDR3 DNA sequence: TGTGCCAGCAGTTACGGGGTGCTGGCCTACGAGCAGTACTTC. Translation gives CASSYGVLAYEQYF.

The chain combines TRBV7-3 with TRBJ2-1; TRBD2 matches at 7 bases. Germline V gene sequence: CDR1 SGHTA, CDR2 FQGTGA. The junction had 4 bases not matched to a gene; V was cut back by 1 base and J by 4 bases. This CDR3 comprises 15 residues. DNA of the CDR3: TGTGCCAGCAGCTTAAGCGGGAGAGAATACAATGAGCAGTTCTTC. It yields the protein CASSLSGREYNEQFF. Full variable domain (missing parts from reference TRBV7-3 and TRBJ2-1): GAGVSQTPSNKVTEKGKYVELRCDPISGHTALYWYRQSLGQGPEFLIYFQGTGAADDSGLPNDRFFAVRPEGSVSTLKIQRTERGDSAVYLCASSLSGREYNEQFFGPGTRLTVL.

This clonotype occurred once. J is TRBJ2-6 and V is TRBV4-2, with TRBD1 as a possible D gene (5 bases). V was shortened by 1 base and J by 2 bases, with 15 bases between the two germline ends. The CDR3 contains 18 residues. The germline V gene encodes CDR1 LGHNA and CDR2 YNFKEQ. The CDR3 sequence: CASSQVREAQTGANVLTF. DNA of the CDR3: TGTGCCAGCAGCCAAGTCAGGGAAGCCCAAACTGGGGCCAACGTCCTGACTTTC.

CDR3 DNA sequence: TGCGCCAGCAGCTGGAGGGAAGGTATTGGACGCACGTCCGAGACCCAGTACTTC. It specifies CASSWREGIGRTSETQYF. The V call is TRBV5-1, the J call TRBJ2-5; D is perhaps TRBD2 (6 bases). Germline assignment: CDR1 SGHRS and CDR2 YFSETQ. The length of the CDR3 is 18 residues. The germline V and J ends were trimmed by 3 bases and 5 bases, with 26 bases remaining between them.

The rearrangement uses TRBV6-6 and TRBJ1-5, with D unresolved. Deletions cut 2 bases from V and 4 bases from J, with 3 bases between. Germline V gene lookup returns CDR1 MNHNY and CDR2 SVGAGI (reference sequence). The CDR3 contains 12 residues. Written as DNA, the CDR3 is TGTGCCAGCAGTTACGTGAATCAGCCCCAGCATTTT. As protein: CASSYVNQPQHF.

CDR3 coding DNA: TGCAGTGCCCCCCGACAGTTGAACACTGAAGCTTTCTTT. As protein: CSAPRQLNTEAFF. The chain has TRBV20-1 and TRBJ1-1; D may be TRBD1 (5 bases). CDR3 length equals 13 residues. Germline CDR1 and CDR2: DFQATT and SNEGSKA (reference sequence). Trimming pared 6 bases from V and 0 bases from J, leaving 11 bases between.

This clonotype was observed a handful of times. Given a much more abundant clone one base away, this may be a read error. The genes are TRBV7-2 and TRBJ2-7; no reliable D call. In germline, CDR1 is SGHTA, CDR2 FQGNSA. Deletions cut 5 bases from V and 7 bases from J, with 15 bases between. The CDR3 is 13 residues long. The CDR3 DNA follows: TGTGCCAGCAGCCCCTACCTCAGCAATGAGCAGTACTTC. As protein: CASSPYLSNEQYF.